Listed here are 29 T cell receptor beta chains from one sample, sequenced in a study of Ad26.COV2.S vaccination and SARS-CoV-2 variants. The treatment here: some 20 received Ad26.COV2.S at low or high dose, single or two shots; roughly five received placebo; per-sample allocation not given. The samples were gathered on day 63 after the first injection of vaccine or placebo. The protocol was immunoSEQ multiplex PCR, while the TCRdb copy is restricted to in-frame clones and leaves out a portion. The table includes hundreds of thousands of clones, 89% detected once. The sequencing here drew on peripheral blood, taken in a trial of Ad26.COV2.S vaccine versus placebo. The receptors originated from a person between 18 and 65 years old who received the Ad26.COV2.S COVID-19 vaccine or a placebo.

V is TRBV15 and J is TRBJ2-7; TRBD2 aligns across 11 bases. The V segment lost 1 base and the J segment 4 bases; nucleotides outside the gene matches: 0. Per the germline V gene, CDR1 is LNHNV and CDR2 is YYDKDF (reference sequence). The CDR3 is made up of 14 amino acids. The CDR3 loop is CATSRGLAGYEQYV. The CDR3 bases are TGTGCCACCAGCAGAGGACTAGCGGGATACGAGCAGTACGTC.

The V and J genes are TRBV2 and TRBJ2-5; D might be TRBD1 (6 bases). CDR3 size: 14 residues. The V and J ends lost 6 bases and 4 bases respectively, with 15 bases between them. Germline-derived CDR1 and CDR2 are SNHLY and FYNNEI. The DNA of the CDR3 is TGTGCCAGCAGACCCCGACAGGATCTAGAGACCCAGTACTTC. It translates to CASRPRQDLETQYF.

The chain is built from TRBV11-3 and TRBJ1-3; D is unclear. The ends were cut back, 5 bases at V and 4 bases at J, with 15 bases in the middle. The CDR3 length is 15 residues. CDR1 and CDR2 from the germline V gene are SGHNT and YENEEA. The CDR3 sequence is CASSLRWLAGNTIYF. CDR3 DNA sequence: TGTGCCAGCAGCCTACGATGGTTGGCGGGAAACACCATATATTTT.

V and J are TRBV5-4 and TRBJ2-3; 12 bases agree with TRBD2. Germline CDR1 and CDR2: SGHNT and YYREEE (reference sequence). This CDR3 has 16 amino acids. V lost 4 bases and J lost 2; bases outside the gene matches: 5. The CDR3 protein is CASSRLAGAYTDTQYF. The CDR3 DNA reads as TGTGCCAGCAGCAGACTAGCGGGGGCCTACACAGATACGCAGTATTTT.

A few counts support this clone. The V gene is TRBV7-8, the J gene TRBJ2-1, with TRBD1 identical over 9 bases. The J segment lost 16 bases and the V segment lost 5 bases, leaving 12 bases of the junction unmatched. The CDR3 has 13 amino acids. Per germline, CDR1 SGHVS and CDR2 FQNEAQ. DNA for the CDR3: TGTGCCAGCAGCACTCACTTCGGGGACAGGGAATTCTTC. Amino acids: CASSTHFGDREFF. Using reference TRBV7-8 and TRBJ2-1 for the parts outside the CDR3, the full variable domain is GAGVSQSPRYKVAKRGQDVALRCDPISGHVSLFWYQQALGQGPEFLTYFQNEAQLDKSGLPSDRFFAERPEGSVSTLKIQRTQQEDSAVYLCASSTHFGDREFFGPGTRLTVL.

The rearrangement links TRBV5-1 to TRBJ2-7; D might be TRBD1 (5 bases). The CDR3 consists of 13 residues. Germline V lookup: CDR1 SGHRS, CDR2 YFSETQ. V dropped 4 bases and J dropped 1 base, with 9 bases sitting between them. The CDR3 region has the DNA TGCGCCAGCAGCACCCCAGGGTCCTACGAGCAGTACTTC. Translation gives CASSTPGSYEQYF.

The rearrangement joins TRBV5-1 to TRBJ2-3, with D uncertain. V was shortened by 3 bases and J by 2 bases, with 7 bases between the two germline ends. From germline, CDR1 is SGHRS and CDR2 YFSETQ. The length of the CDR3 is 13 residues. CDR3 in DNA: TGCGCCAGCAGCTCGACCTACACAGATACGCAGTATTTT. This translates into CASSSTYTDTQYF.

The chain uses TRBV3-1 (or the pseudogene TRBV3-2) and TRBJ1-2, with 9 bases identical to TRBD1. The CDR3 runs to 13 residues. Trimming took 7 bases from V and 8 from J; bases not matched to a gene: 8. Germline CDR1 and CDR2: LGHDT and YNNKEL (reference sequence). CDR3 in amino acids: CASTPGQGNGYTF. The CDR3 nucleotides read TGTGCCAGCACCCCGGGACAGGGAAACGGCTACACCTTC.

This sequence joins TRBV12-5 and TRBJ2-7, with D maybe TRBD2 (6 bases). The ends were cut back, 3 bases at V and 6 bases at J, with 18 bases in the middle. The germline CDR1 and CDR2 sequences are LGHNT and FRNRAP. The CDR3 covers 15 residues. The CDR3 coding sequence is TGTGCTAGTGGTTTCATAGCGGAAAAGGAGGTCGAGCAGTACGTC. It encodes CASGFIAEKEVEQYV.

The DNA for the CDR3 is TGTGCCACCAGCAGAAGAGGGTCCGGACTTGGCTACACCTTC. It yields the protein CATSRRGSGLGYTF. The chain is built from TRBV15 and TRBJ1-2; D not resolved. Trimming pared 2 bases from V and 7 bases from J, leaving 14 bases between. The CDR3 spans 14 residues. The germline V gene encodes CDR1 LNHNV and CDR2 YYDKDF (reference sequence). Full variable domain (rest looked up from reference TRBV15 and TRBJ1-2): DAMVIQNPRYQVTQFGKPVTLSCSQTLNHNVMYWYQQKSSQAPKLLFHYYDKDFNNEADTPDNFQSRRPNTSFCFLDIRSPGLGDTAMYLCATSRRGSGLGYTFGSGTRLTVV.

This clone was recorded once. The rearrangement joins TRBV13 to TRBJ1-1, with D hard to call. The CDR3 totals 14 residues. The germline CDR1 and CDR2 sequences are PRHDT and FYEKMQ (reference sequence). V gave up 5 bases and J gave up 2 bases, with 12 bases separating them. The CDR3 reads CASSLRPPNTEAFF. CDR3 nucleotide sequence: TGTGCCAGCAGCCTCCGGCCTCCTAACACTGAAGCTTTCTTT.

The V and J genes are TRBV9 and TRBJ2-1, with D perhaps TRBD1 or TRBD2 (6 bases each). Per germline, CDR1 SGDLS and CDR2 YYNGEE. The CDR3 runs 18 residues. V lost 3 bases and J lost 0, with 19 bases in between. The CDR3 DNA is TGTGCCAGCAGCGCGTGGGGGGCTGACTGGAACTCCTACAATGAGCAGTTCTTC. Translated, it gives CASSAWGADWNSYNEQFF.

The rearrangement links TRBV10-3 to TRBJ1-1, with no clear D. Germline lookup yields CDR1 ENHRY and CDR2 SYGVKD. Trimming pared 2 bases from V and 0 bases from J, leaving 10 bases between. The CDR3 is 15 amino acids. The CDR3 nucleotides read TGTGCCATCAGTGAGGCCAGATTCATGAACACTGAAGCTTTCTTT. Amino acids: CAISEARFMNTEAFF.

This clone is a singleton in its sample. The chain recombines TRBV20-1 with TRBJ2-5; 10 bases fit TRBD1. The V segment lost 3 bases and the J segment 4 bases; nucleotides outside the gene matches: 14. The CDR3 spans 17 residues. Germline CDR1 is DFQATT and CDR2 is SNEGSKA (reference sequence). CDR3 loop: CSASGAGTGVKAETQYF. The CDR3 coding sequence is TGCAGTGCTAGTGGAGCCGGGACAGGGGTGAAGGCAGAGACCCAGTACTTC.

This clone showed up just a few times. CDR3 nucleotides: TGCGCCAGCAGTTTGGGGCAGGGGTCCTACGAGCAGTACTTC. It specifies CASSLGQGSYEQYF. The V call is TRBV4-3, the J call TRBJ2-7, with D maybe TRBD1 (6 bases). Trimming pared 6 bases from V and 1 base from J, leaving 13 bases between. This CDR3 has 14 amino acids. Per the germline V gene, CDR1 is LGHNA and CDR2 is YSLEER.

V is TRBV4-1 and J is TRBJ2-3; the D is unclear. Deletions cut 3 bases from V and 6 bases from J, with 7 bases between. Per the germline V gene, CDR1 is MGHRA and CDR2 is YSYEKL. The CDR3 totals 12 residues. CDR3 region: CASSHVADTQYF. CDR3 sequence (DNA): TGCGCCAGCAGCCATGTGGCCGATACGCAGTATTTT.

The gene calls are TRBV19 and TRBJ2-7, with D possibly TRBD1 on 5 matching bases. The V end was cut by 6 bases, the J end by 4 bases, with 19 bases between. The CDR3 spans 15 residues. Looked up from germline, CDR1 is LNHDA and CDR2 is SQIVND (reference sequence). CDR3 sequence: CASRVRDNGAYEQYF. The CDR3 bases are TGTGCCAGTAGAGTGCGAGACAATGGGGCTTACGAGCAGTACTTC. Full variable domain (remainder filled in from reference TRBV19 and TRBJ2-7): DGGITQSPKYLFRKEGQNVTLSCEQNLNHDAMYWYRQDPGQGLRLIYYSQIVNDFQKGDIAEGYSVSREKKESFPLTVTSAQKNPTAFYLCASRVRDNGAYEQYFGPGTRLTVT.

The V call is TRBV7-4, the J call TRBJ2-7, with D unresolved. Germline assignment: CDR1 SGHVT and CDR2 SQSDAQ. CDR3 length: 15 residues. V was pared by 3 bases and J by 0 bases, with 12 bases between. This CDR3 is CASSFVVLISYEQYF. The DNA for the CDR3 is TGTGCCAGCAGCTTCGTGGTCCTAATCTCCTACGAGCAGTACTTC.

The chain carries TRBV7-2 and TRBJ2-5, with TRBD2 matching 12 bases. Germline V gene sequence: CDR1 SGHTA, CDR2 FQGNSA. The V segment lost 8 bases and the J segment 7 bases; nucleotides outside the gene matches: 5. CDR3 length equals 13 residues. CDR3 loop: CASELAGGVTQYF. Written as DNA, the CDR3 is TGTGCCAGCGAACTAGCGGGGGGAGTGACCCAGTACTTC.

The chain employs TRBV6-5 and TRBJ1-6, with D unresolved. The CDR3 is made up of 14 amino acids. From germline, CDR1 is MNHEY and CDR2 SVGAGI. The V gene lost 4 bases and the J gene lost 9 bases, with 13 bases spanning the gap. The CDR3 nucleotides read TGTGCCAGCAGTTCGCCGGCCCGGGGTTCACCCCTCCACTTT. Translating it yields CASSSPARGSPLHF.

The chain has TRBV10-3 and TRBJ2-1; 8 positions match TRBD2. Germline-derived CDR1 and CDR2 are ENHRY and SYGVKD. V was clipped by 5 bases and J by 9 bases; unmatched bases: 6. The CDR3 is 13 amino acids. This chain's CDR3 is CAISPGGPSEQFF. The CDR3 DNA sequence: TGTGCCATCAGTCCGGGGGGGCCGAGTGAGCAGTTCTTC.

This clone was found a few times. The V gene is TRBV15, the J gene TRBJ1-5; no clear D gene. There are 12 residues in the CDR3. The V and J ends lost 0 bases and 9 bases respectively, with 6 bases between them. CDR1 and CDR2 (germline): LNHNV, YYDKDF (reference sequence). CDR3 coding DNA: TGTGCCACCAGCAGAGATAAAGGGCCCCAGCATTTT. Residues: CATSRDKGPQHF.

This chain connects TRBV2 to TRBJ2-3; D may be TRBD1 (6 bases). This CDR3 has 16 amino acids. Per germline, CDR1 SNHLY and CDR2 FYNNEI. V was clipped by 5 bases and J by 2 bases, with 17 bases between them. The CDR3 sequence: CASSPDSYTTTDTQYF. CDR3 DNA sequence: TGTGCCAGCAGTCCGGACAGCTACACCACCACAGATACGCAGTATTTT.

The V call is TRBV9, the J call TRBJ1-1; D is unresolved. Germline V CDR1 and CDR2: SGDLS, YYNGEE. V was trimmed by 0 bases and J by 0 bases, leaving 12 bases between them. This CDR3 region has 16 residues. The CDR3 coding sequence is TGTGCCAGCAGCGTAGCGTCTGGAGGTGTGAACACTGAAGCTTTCTTT. Translation: CASSVASGGVNTEAFF.

This clone was picked up a small number of times. V is TRBV29-1 and J is TRBJ1-2, with TRBD1 as a possible D gene (6 bases). Germline lookup yields CDR1 SQVTM and CDR2 ANQGSEA. V lost 6 bases and J lost 7, with 27 bases in between. The CDR3 consists of 16 residues. Here the CDR3 DNA reads TGCAGCGTCCCTACCTCTCCAGGGGCCTTTGAGCGTGGCTACACCTTC. Translated, it gives CSVPTSPGAFERGYTF.

Notes on this clone: Other DNA sequences in the same sample also yield this CDR3. The V and J genes are TRBV3-1 (or the pseudogene TRBV3-2) and TRBJ1-2; D call uncertain. V lost 1 base and J lost 4, with 7 bases in between. The V gene's germline CDR1 is LGHDT and CDR2 YNNKEL (reference sequence). The CDR3 runs to 13 residues. CDR3 coding DNA: TGTGCCAGCAGCCAAGTTGGTGGCTATGGCTACACCTTC. It yields the protein CASSQVGGYGYTF.

This clone turned up a few times. This chain joins TRBV6-5 and TRBJ2-4; a possible D gene is TRBD2 (5 bases). The CDR3 extends over 14 amino acids. V dropped 0 bases and J dropped 15 bases, with 18 bases sitting between them. Germline CDR1 reads MNHEY; CDR2 reads SVGAGI. CDR3 residues: CASSYSLVGKSRYF. CDR3 nucleotide sequence: TGTGCCAGCAGTTACTCCCTGGTCGGGAAATCCCGGTACTTC.

There are a few counts of this clone. This chain uses TRBV27 with TRBJ2-5, with D possibly matching TRBD2 (6 bases). The CDR3 totals 14 residues. Germline V CDR1 and CDR2: MNHEY, SMNVEV (reference sequence). The V end lost 5 bases, the J end lost 5 bases, and 15 bases lay between the germline ends. The CDR3 nucleotides read TGTGCCAGCAGTCCCCGGGGGTTCAGTGAGACCCAGTACTTC. Translation gives CASSPRGFSETQYF.

CDR3 in amino acids: CASSLSGTMVTGELFF. The CDR3, as DNA: TGCGCCAGCAGCTTGAGCGGGACGATGGTTACCGGGGAGCTGTTTTTT. V gene TRBV5-1 combines with J gene TRBJ2-2, with 7 nucleotides matching TRBD2. Germline CDR1 and CDR2: SGHRS and YFSETQ. The CDR3 sequence is 16 residues long. J lost 5 bases, V lost 1 base, and 8 bases had no gene match.